Below are 32 T cell receptor beta chains sequenced from a single sample in a study of blood T cell repertoires in COVID-19. Method: immunoSEQ multiplex PCR; TCRdb's copy keeps in-frame clones and lacks some. Among some 15,000 clones listed, around 73% were seen once. Sequenced input: peripheral blood. Receptors originate from a human donor in a cohort sampled during active COVID-19.

This clone has only one observation. The rearrangement joins TRBV19 to TRBJ1-2, with D possibly TRBD1 on 6 matching bases. CDR1 and CDR2 (germline): LNHDA, SQIVND (reference sequence). The CDR3 contains 15 residues. Between the trimmed V and J ends, which lost 3 bases and 8 bases, there was a span of 19 bases. In DNA form, the CDR3 reads TGTGCCAGTAGTATTTTCGGCAGGGGTTTGGGCGGCTACACCTTC. Protein product: CASSIFGRGLGGYTF.

V gene TRBV7-9 combines with J gene TRBJ2-1; tentatively, D is TRBD2 (6 bases). The germline V and J ends were trimmed by 5 bases and 8 bases, with 16 bases remaining between them. The V gene's germline CDR1 is SEHNR and CDR2 FQNEAQ (reference sequence). There are 14 residues in the CDR3. The CDR3 coding sequence is TGTGCCAGCAGCCGAACGGGAGCGGGTTATGAGCAGTTCTTC. This translates into CASSRTGAGYEQFF. The full variable domain, rest sourced from reference TRBV7-9 and TRBJ2-1, is DTGVSQNPRHKITKRGQNVTFRCDPISEHNRLYWYRQTLGQGPEFLTYFQNEAQLEKSRLLSDRFSAERPKGSFSTLEIQRTEQGDSAMYLCASSRTGAGYEQFFGPGTRLTVL.

This clone was observed a few times. V is TRBV5-1 and J is TRBJ1-1, with a tentative D call TRBD1 (5 bases). Between the trimmed V and J ends, which lost 4 bases and 6 bases, there was a span of 13 bases. Germline lookup yields CDR1 SGHRS and CDR2 YFSETQ. The CDR3 is made up of 13 amino acids. CDR3 nucleotides: TGCGCCAGCAGCATCAGGGCGGGGGCTGAAGCTTTCTTT. Protein product: CASSIRAGAEAFF.

This chain links TRBV7-6 with TRBJ2-7, with TRBD1 identical over 9 bases. Per the germline V gene, CDR1 is SGHVS and CDR2 is FNYEAQ. Unmatched junction bases numbered 10, after V lost 4 bases and J lost 6 bases. The CDR3 runs to 15 residues. The CDR3 bases are TGTGCCAGCAGCTCCAGGGGACAGGGAAAAGGCGAGCAGTACTTC. Its protein is CASSSRGQGKGEQYF.

The J gene is TRBJ1-2, the V gene TRBV5-4, with D possibly being TRBD1 (6 bases). V shed 4 bases and J shed 3 bases, with 16 bases lying between them. Germline values: CDR1 SGHNT, CDR2 YYREEE (reference sequence). The CDR3 runs 15 residues. The CDR3 DNA sequence: TGTGCCAGCAGCCCGTGGGGGGGCGCCGACTATGGCTACACCTTC. Translation gives CASSPWGGADYGYTF.

This rearrangement joins TRBV3-1 (or the pseudogene TRBV3-2) to TRBJ2-3; the match to TRBD2 covers 14 bases. V lost 0 bases, J lost 6 bases, and 14 bases stayed unmatched. The CDR3 has 20 residues. The germline V gene encodes CDR1 LGHDT and CDR2 YNNKEL (reference sequence). The CDR3 sequence is CASSQDPWTSGGPARDTQYF. CDR3 sequence (DNA): TGTGCCAGCAGCCAAGACCCCTGGACTAGCGGGGGGCCTGCTCGGGATACGCAGTATTTT.

The chain carries TRBV2 and TRBJ2-5; 8 bases match TRBD1. Germline loops: CDR1 SNHLY, CDR2 FYNNEI. J was trimmed by 2 bases and V by 8 bases; bases with no gene match: 7. The CDR3 is 14 residues long. CDR3 loop: CASLGQGRQETQYF. The CDR3 nucleotides are TGTGCCAGCTTAGGACAGGGAAGGCAAGAGACCCAGTACTTC.

A single count supports this clone. This chain connects TRBV5-1 to TRBJ2-2, with 8 bases fitting TRBD2. Germline trimming cut 2 bases from V and 1 base from J; bases unmatched to any gene: 1. This CDR3 comprises 15 residues. The germline CDR1 and CDR2 sequences are SGHRS and YFSETQ. CDR3 in amino acids: CASSLTSGNTGELFF. In DNA form, the CDR3 reads TGCGCCAGCAGCTTAACTAGCGGGAACACCGGGGAGCTGTTTTTT.

This chain uses TRBV11-2 with TRBJ2-2, with D possibly TRBD1 on 5 matching bases. This CDR3 spans 14 amino acids. Trimming pared 8 bases from V and 5 bases from J, leaving 15 bases between. Per the germline V gene, CDR1 is SGHAT and CDR2 is FQNNGV. The CDR3 is CASSRRGRTGELFF. DNA for the CDR3: TGTGCCAGCTCGCGAAGGGGTAGGACCGGGGAGCTGTTTTTT.

This chain's CDR3 is CSVDGQGPEAFF. CDR3 nucleotides: TGCAGCGTTGACGGACAGGGCCCTGAAGCTTTCTTT. The rearrangement links TRBV29-1 to TRBJ1-1; 8 positions agree with TRBD1. The CDR3 is 12 amino acids. Germline V gene data show CDR1 as SQVTM and CDR2 as ANQGSEA. The junction had 3 bases not matched to a gene; V was cut back by 3 bases and J by 6 bases.

The V gene is TRBV7-2, the J gene TRBJ2-5; D is ambiguous. V shed 1 base and J shed 5 bases, with 5 bases lying between them. The CDR3 consists of 12 residues. Germline-derived CDR1 and CDR2 are SGHTA and FQGNSA. CDR3: CASSLDRETQYF. The DNA for the CDR3 is TGTGCCAGCAGCTTAGATCGGGAGACCCAGTACTTC.

V and J are TRBV6-6 and TRBJ1-1; tentative D call: TRBD1 (6 bases). Per germline, CDR1 MNHNY and CDR2 SVGAGI (reference sequence). The V end was cut by 8 bases, the J end by 2 bases, with 15 bases between. The CDR3 runs 14 residues. The CDR3 DNA is TGTGCCAGCCAATTGACAGGTTCAAACACTGAAGCTTTCTTT. Residues: CASQLTGSNTEAFF.

This rearrangement joins TRBV11-2 to TRBJ1-1; D may be TRBD1 (5 bases). From germline, CDR1 is SGHAT and CDR2 FQNNGV. The germline V and J ends were trimmed by 1 base and 4 bases, with 10 bases remaining between them. CDR3 size: 14 residues. DNA for the CDR3: TGTGCCAGCAGCTTAGGTGGACAAGTCACTGAAGCTTTCTTT. It encodes CASSLGGQVTEAFF. Full variable domain (remainder filled in from reference TRBV11-2 and TRBJ1-1): EAGVAQSPRYKIIEKRQSVAFWCNPISGHATLYWYQQILGQGPKLLIQFQNNGVVDDSQLPKDRFSAERLKGVDSTLKIQPAKLEDSAVYLCASSLGGQVTEAFFGQGTRLTVV.

The V call is TRBV7-8, the J call TRBJ1-5; possibly TRBD1 for D (6 bases). Germline assignment: CDR1 SGHVS and CDR2 FQNEAQ. Trimming cost V 5 bases and J 10 bases, with 18 bases left between them. The CDR3 sequence is 14 residues long. CDR3 DNA sequence: TGTGCCAGCAGCGGACGGACAGATTTAGGTCCCCAGCATTTT. Encoded protein: CASSGRTDLGPQHF.

The chain is built from TRBV7-3 and TRBJ1-4; 8 nucleotides agree with TRBD1. The germline gives CDR1 SGHTA, CDR2 FQGTGA. V was clipped by 7 bases and J by 7 bases; unmatched bases: 8. The CDR3 runs to 14 residues. DNA for the CDR3: TGTGCCAGCATCTCGGACAGGGTGGTTGAAAAACTGTTTTTT. Its protein is CASISDRVVEKLFF.

The chain combines TRBV4-2 with TRBJ2-2; possible D gene TRBD1, 6 bases. The CDR3 length is 16 residues. The V end lost 0 bases, the J end lost 4 bases, and 12 bases lay between the germline ends. Germline CDR1 is LGHNA and CDR2 is YNFKEQ. The CDR3 loop is CASSQENTGRTGELFF. The CDR3, as DNA: TGTGCCAGCAGCCAAGAGAACACAGGGCGCACCGGGGAGCTGTTTTTT.

The V and J genes are TRBV4-3 and TRBJ1-1, with D possibly TRBD1 on 5 matching bases. Trimming took off 4 bases at V and 1 base at J, with 13 bases between the two ends. Germline lookup yields CDR1 LGHNA and CDR2 YSLEER. The CDR3 length is 15 residues. The chain's CDR3 is CASSPRLGANTEAFF. The CDR3, as DNA: TGCGCCAGCAGCCCAAGATTAGGGGCGAACACTGAAGCTTTCTTT.

This chain connects TRBV28 to TRBJ1-2; the D is unclear. Trimming cost V 1 base and J 3 bases, with 6 bases left between them. The CDR3 length is 13 residues. Germline V CDR1 and CDR2: MDHEN, SYDVKM. The DNA for the CDR3 is TGTGCCAGCAGTTTATTCGCGGACTATGGCTACACCTTC. Protein sequence: CASSLFADYGYTF.

This clone was seen more than once but under ten times. The gene calls are TRBV11-3 and TRBJ1-5; a possible D gene is TRBD1 (5 bases). The CDR3 loop spans 14 amino acids. Germline V gene sequence: CDR1 SGHNT, CDR2 YENEEA. V lost 5 bases, J lost 7 bases, and 15 bases lay in between. In DNA, the CDR3 is TGTGCCAGCAGCCCCGGAGGGGAGGGACAGCCCCAGCATTTT. Protein sequence: CASSPGGEGQPQHF.

The gene calls are TRBV11-3 and TRBJ2-5, with a tentative D call TRBD2 (5 bases). Germline values: CDR1 SGHNT, CDR2 YENEEA. The CDR3 loop spans 14 amino acids. V was trimmed by 0 bases and J by 4 bases, leaving 9 bases between them. The CDR3 nucleotides read TGTGCCAGCAGCTTAGATCGGGAACTAGAGACCCAGTACTTC. This sequence encodes CASSLDRELETQYF.

This clone has just one count. The rearrangement links TRBV18 to TRBJ2-2; 7 bases are a match to TRBD2. This CDR3 has 15 residues. CDR1 is KGHSH and CDR2 is LQKENI in the germline V gene. The V gene end was trimmed by 6 bases and the J gene end by 1 base; junction bases not matched to a gene: 5. For the CDR3, the DNA is TGTGCCAGCTCCGCCCAGCGGGGGAACACCGGGGAGCTGTTTTTT. Translating gives CASSAQRGNTGELFF.

V and J are TRBV5-1 and TRBJ2-5, with D perhaps TRBD1 (5 bases). The CDR3 runs to 16 residues. Trimming left V 1 base short and J 3 bases short, with 16 bases between. Germline CDR1 and CDR2: SGHRS and YFSETQ. In DNA form, the CDR3 reads TGCGCCAGCAGCTTGTTTCCTAATGGACAAGAAGAGACCCAGTACTTC. Protein sequence: CASSLFPNGQEETQYF. The full variable domain, in which reference TRBV5-1 and TRBJ2-5 provide the parts outside the CDR3, is KAGVTQTPRYLIKTRGQQVTLSCSPISGHRSVSWYQQTPGQGLQFLFEYFSETQRNKGNFPGRFSGRQFSNSRSEMNVSTLELGDSALYLCASSLFPNGQEETQYFGPGTRLLVL.

The J gene is TRBJ1-2, the V gene TRBV10-3; D perhaps matches TRBD1 (6 bases). The CDR3 consists of 16 residues. The germline V gene encodes CDR1 ENHRY and CDR2 SYGVKD. Trimming removed 3 bases from V and 4 bases from J, with 18 bases in between. In nucleotides, the CDR3 is TGTGCCATCAGTGAATTTTTCTCGGACAGCCTCTATGGCTACACCTTC. This gives the protein CAISEFFSDSLYGYTF.

This chain links TRBV28 with TRBJ2-7, with TRBD2 matching over 10 bases. CDR3 length: 16 residues. The trim removed 2 bases at V and 3 bases at J, leaving 7 bases unmatched. Germline CDR1 is MDHEN and CDR2 is SYDVKM. This CDR3 is CASSLPTSGVGYEQYF. The DNA of the CDR3 is TGTGCCAGCAGTTTACCCACTAGCGGGGTTGGCTACGAGCAGTACTTC.

The rearrangement uses TRBV20-1 and TRBJ1-5; unclear D gene. Between the trimmed V and J ends, which lost 3 bases and 2 bases, there was a span of 5 bases. There are 12 residues in the CDR3. CDR1 is DFQATT, CDR2 SNEGSKA, per germline (reference sequence). The CDR3 nucleotides read TGCAGTGCTAGTACGGGCAATCAGCCCCAGCATTTT. Its protein product is CSASTGNQPQHF.

The rearrangement joins TRBV10-3 to TRBJ1-5; D uncertain. The germline V gene has CDR1 ENHRY and CDR2 SYGVKD. This CDR3 region has 10 residues. The V end lost 10 bases, the J end lost 7 bases, and 8 bases lay between the germline ends. The CDR3 region is CANIPQPQHF. CDR3 nucleotides: TGTGCCAACATACCCCAGCCCCAGCATTTT.

The chain joins TRBV24-1 to TRBJ2-7, with D perhaps matching TRBD2 (6 bases). The CDR3 runs to 14 residues. Between the trimmed V and J ends, which lost 7 bases and 3 bases, there was a span of 15 bases. Germline CDR1 is KGHDR and CDR2 is SFDVKD. The CDR3, as DNA: TGTGCCACCAGAGGCCGGGACTCCAGCTACGAGCAGTACTTC. Translated, it gives CATRGRDSSYEQYF.

The chain uses TRBV7-9 and TRBJ2-5; D may be TRBD2 (5 bases). Germline V CDR1 and CDR2: SEHNR, FQNEAQ (reference sequence). V was clipped by 4 bases and J by 5 bases, with 8 bases between them. The CDR3 spans 12 residues. The CDR3 DNA reads TGTGCCAGCAGCTACCGGAGGGAGACCCAGTACTTC. It encodes CASSYRRETQYF.

This clone was detected only a few times. This chain links TRBV27 with TRBJ2-7, with D possibly being TRBD1 (5 bases). V shed 5 bases and J shed 5 bases, with 16 bases lying between them. From germline, CDR1 is MNHEY and CDR2 SMNVEV (reference sequence). The CDR3 runs 14 residues. As DNA, the CDR3 is TGTGCCAGCAGTCCCCGATCAGGGATGGACGAGCAGTACTTC. This sequence encodes CASSPRSGMDEQYF.

The chain couples TRBV2 to TRBJ1-1, with D possibly TRBD1 on 5 matching bases. Between the trimmed V and J ends, which lost 4 bases and 0 bases, there was a span of 12 bases. Germline V CDR1 and CDR2: SNHLY, FYNNEI. The CDR3 loop spans 15 amino acids. This CDR3 is CASSAGRGMNTEAFF. In DNA, the CDR3 is TGTGCCAGCAGTGCGGGGAGGGGCATGAACACTGAAGCTTTCTTT.

The V call is TRBV28, the J call TRBJ2-1; 10 bases agree with TRBD2. Germline assignment: CDR1 MDHEN and CDR2 SYDVKM. V was pared by 2 bases and J by 9 bases, with 7 bases of the junction left unmatched. The CDR3 is 15 residues long. The CDR3 sequence: CASSLPSGGVGEQFF. CDR3 DNA sequence: TGTGCCAGCAGTTTACCTAGCGGGGGCGTCGGTGAGCAGTTCTTC.

The chain couples TRBV27 to TRBJ2-1; 7 nucleotides align to TRBD1. Losses at the gene ends were 5 bases for V and 10 bases for J; bases not matched to a gene: 14. Per the germline V gene, CDR1 is MNHEY and CDR2 is SMNVEV (reference sequence). CDR3 length: 15 residues. The CDR3 sequence: CASSTTVTGANEQFF. The CDR3 bases are TGTGCCAGCAGTACCACGGTTACAGGGGCTAACGAGCAGTTCTTC.